Sequencing of this TCR beta chain was carried out in a study of shared clonotypes between healthy human individuals. Study-level results: Naive subsets typically showed greater estimated richness than memory subsets.

CD45RO-negative cells were positively selected for CCR7, leaving out terminally differentiated effector memory CD45RA+ cells. CDR3 length: 11 residues. Trimming cost V 1 base and J 7 bases, with 5 bases left between them. The germline V gene encodes CDR1 SEHNR and CDR2 FQNEAQ (reference sequence). Sequencing used immunoSEQ multiplex PCR; TCRdb keeps in-frame clones, though not all of them. The repertoire holds about 2,100,000 clones, with 93% as singletons. This clone has only a few counts. The antigen is unknown. This sample includes further DNA sequences coding for the same CDR3. The V and J genes are TRBV7-9 and TRBJ2-7; D uncertain. The clonotype originates from a man between 18 and 29 years old in good health. Some clones in this sample may be carry-over from other donors' samples. The sample was naive CD8+ T cells from PBMCs. The CDR3 spells CASSLGAEQYF. The CDR3 DNA is TGTGCCAGCAGCTTAGGGGCAGAGCAGTACTTC. The full variable domain, its missing parts supplied by reference TRBV7-9 and TRBJ2-7, is DTGVSQNPRHKITKRGQNVTFRCDPISEHNRLYWYRQTLGQGPEFLTYFQNEAQLEKSRLLSDRFSAERPKGSFSTLEIQRTEQGDSAMYLCASSLGAEQYFGPGTRLTVT.